This T cell receptor (beta chain) comes out of a study of lung T cells in sarcoidosis with Löfgren's syndrome (dated by TCRdb to about 2017). For context, the study as a whole: Sarcoidosis was characterized as a granulomatous disease that is mostly pulmonary, in which CD4+ T cells accumulate in bronchoalveolar lavage fluid. The repertoire analyses were focused on Lofgren's syndrome patients.

For sequencing, an Illumina MiSeq was employed. TCRdb passed the public sequencing reads through fastp at Q25 and MiXCR, retaining productive beta sequences. Every CDR3 protein is listed once, alongside the most common genes and DNA of its rows. The sample has tens of thousands of distinct CDR3 sequences on record, 20% to 25% of them singletons. The ten largest clones capture about 2.5% of the sample. V is reduced by 0 bases and J by 11 bases, leaving a spacing of 16 bases between them. Reading from cysteine to phenylalanine, the CDR3 counts 14 amino acids. The entry retains the CDR3 DNA only, 42 bases that are in frame from base 1. A few counts support this clonotype. Its antigen has not been determined. No much larger clonotype is one base removed from it; base qualities were not supplied. What the work shows at the level of the full study, not this receptor alone: TRAV12-1 and TRBV2 were reported as the most expanded V gene segments in Löfgren's syndrome patients compared with control subjects. Recognition of a sarcoidosis-associated antigen was merely suggested, with the antigen itself still putative and unidentified. TRAV12-1 and TRBV2 CDR3 motifs were reported to be shared among multiple Löfgren's syndrome patients, suggesting public CD4+ TCR repertoires. In alphabeta pairing analysis, TRAV12-1 preferentially paired with TRBV2, and these paired TCRs showed CDR3 homology.

The sequence is built from TRBV12-3 or TRBV12-4 and TRBJ1-1; TRBD1 is a weak D gene call, 5 bases matching. Material for sequencing was CD4+ T cells from PBMCs. The receptor was derived from a human donor with sarcoidosis (Löfgren's syndrome or another form), or a control subject (not recorded which). In nucleotides, the sequence is TGTGCCAGCAGTTTAGCCGGGACTGGGACTGGGGCTTTCTTT. The resulting protein is CASSLAGTGTGAFF.